The 25 T cell receptor beta chains below come from one sample, sequenced in a study of glioma-infiltrating T cells after dendritic cell vaccination. Sequencing used immunoSEQ multiplex PCR; TCRdb keeps in-frame clones, though not all of them. The sample includes 98,000 or so clones, more than 70% of them seen just once. Time point of the sample: after dendritic cell vaccination, including at tumor progression/relapse. This material consisted of blood, taken after dendritic cell vaccination. The source of these receptors is a human donor with glioblastoma.

J is TRBJ1-1 and V is TRBV6-6; D is perhaps TRBD1 (6 bases). The CDR3 totals 15 residues. V shed 0 bases and J shed 4 bases, with 12 bases lying between them. Germline CDR1 and CDR2: MNHNY and SVGAGI (reference sequence). The CDR3: CASSYSAGVGTEAFF. Here the CDR3 DNA reads TGTGCCAGCAGTTACTCGGCAGGGGTGGGCACTGAAGCTTTCTTT.

The V and J genes are TRBV7-8 and TRBJ2-7, with TRBD1 matching 9 bases. Trimming took 5 bases from V and 6 from J; bases not matched to a gene: 8. This CDR3 comprises 14 residues. From germline, CDR1 is SGHVS and CDR2 FQNEAQ. CDR3 sequence: CASSEGQGLSEQYF. The CDR3, as DNA: TGTGCCAGCAGCGAGGGACAGGGTCTCTCCGAGCAGTACTTC.

The J gene is TRBJ1-5, the V gene TRBV6-5; 9 positions match TRBD1. J lost 3 bases, V lost 6 bases, and 6 bases had no gene match. The CDR3 is 15 residues long. Germline-derived CDR1 and CDR2 are MNHEY and SVGAGI. This chain's CDR3 is CASSRGTGFNQPQHF. The CDR3 nucleotides are TGTGCCAGCAGCCGGGGGACAGGGTTCAATCAGCCCCAGCATTTT.

This sequence joins TRBV7-6 and TRBJ1-3, with D perhaps TRBD1 (5 bases). This CDR3 has 14 amino acids. The V gene's germline CDR1 is SGHVS and CDR2 FNYEAQ. V shed 4 bases and J shed 3 bases, with 10 bases lying between them. CDR3 coding DNA: TGTGCCAGCAGCTATCAGGGTTATGGAAACACCATATATTTT. It yields the protein CASSYQGYGNTIYF. Using reference TRBV7-6 and TRBJ1-3 for the parts outside the CDR3, the full variable domain is GAGVSQSPRYKVTKRGQDVALRCDPISGHVSLYWYRQALGQGPEFLTYFNYEAQQDKSGLPNDRFSAERPEGSISTLTIQRTEQRDSAMYRCASSYQGYGNTIYFGEGSWLTVV.

As regards this clone: No conserved phenylalanine or tryptophan is present at the end of the CDR3, so a read error is the likely explanation. The chain's CDR3 is CASSQASTEKLFV. CDR3 DNA: TGTGCCAGCAGTCAGGCCAGTACCGAAAAACTGTTTGTT. The J gene is TRBJ1-4, the V gene TRBV6-5; D is unclear. V was trimmed by 5 bases and J by 8 bases, leaving 12 bases between them. CDR3 size: 13 residues. Germline CDR1 reads MNHEY; CDR2 reads SVGAGI.

CDR3 sequence (DNA): TGTGCCAGCAGGAGGGGTATCCCGGGACAGGGGTCCCTTAACTATGGCTACACCTTC. Translating it yields CASRRGIPGQGSLNYGYTF. The V and J genes are TRBV2 and TRBJ1-2; 10 bases are a match to TRBD1. The germline V gene has CDR1 SNHLY and CDR2 FYNNEI. CDR3 length equals 19 residues. Trimming at V came to 6 bases and at J to 1 base, leaving 17 bases not matched to a gene.

The V and J genes are TRBV28 and TRBJ1-4; D gene unclear. The germline CDR1 and CDR2 sequences are MDHEN and SYDVKM. Trimming took off 5 bases at V and 4 bases at J, with 14 bases between the two ends. The CDR3 spans 15 residues. The CDR3: CASSVPRVFNEKLFF. The CDR3 DNA reads as TGTGCCAGCAGTGTCCCCCGGGTGTTTAATGAAAAACTGTTTTTT.

The chain combines TRBV10-3 with TRBJ2-7; D is uncertain. The CDR3 contains 14 residues. The germline V and J ends were trimmed by 4 bases and 2 bases, with 12 bases remaining between them. Germline assignment: CDR1 ENHRY and CDR2 SYGVKD. The DNA of the CDR3 is TGTGCCATCAGTGGCTTTTCCTCGGCCTACGAGCAGTACTTC. This translates into CAISGFSSAYEQYF.

This clone appeared a few times. The V call is TRBV27, the J call TRBJ1-1; D possibly corresponds to TRBD1 (5 bases). The germline gives CDR1 MNHEY, CDR2 SMNVEV (reference sequence). V was pared by 2 bases and J by 1 base, with 11 bases between. The CDR3 length is 15 residues. The CDR3 protein is CASSLVWGGNTEAFF. In DNA, the CDR3 is TGTGCCAGCAGTTTAGTTTGGGGGGGGAACACTGAAGCTTTCTTT.

The sample holds one count of this clone. The chain joins TRBV20-1 to TRBJ2-1; D is perhaps TRBD2 (5 bases). The CDR3 is made up of 11 amino acids. V was cut by 6 bases and J by 7 bases, with 10 bases left in between. Germline V gene data show CDR1 as DFQATT and CDR2 as SNEGSKA (reference sequence). In nucleotides, the CDR3 is TGCAGTGCGCTTACGGGGAATGAGCAGTTCTTC. This codes for CSALTGNEQFF.

The CDR3 is CASSYSPTGSEYF. The CDR3 coding sequence is TGTGCCAGCAGTTACTCTCCAACCGGGTCGGAGTACTTC. V usage is TRBV6-5 and J usage is TRBJ2-7; D is unclear. Germline CDR1 is MNHEY and CDR2 is SVGAGI. V lost 0 bases, J lost 11 bases, and 14 bases lay in between. There are 13 residues in the CDR3.

The V gene is TRBV10-2, the J gene TRBJ2-3; 12 nucleotides agree with TRBD2. In germline, CDR1 is WSHSY, CDR2 SAAADI. The V and J ends lost 6 bases and 2 bases, in that order; junction bases with no gene match: 3. The CDR3 spans 15 residues. The CDR3 loop is CASRRTSGDTDTQYF. The DNA of the CDR3 is TGCGCCAGCAGAAGGACTAGCGGGGACACAGATACGCAGTATTTT.

This clone was observed a few times. The V gene is TRBV10-1, the J gene TRBJ2-7, with 10 bases aligning to TRBD2. This CDR3 comprises 13 residues. After removal of 6 bases from V and 7 bases from J, the junction contained 6 bases not matched to a gene. Germline assignment: CDR1 WNHNN and CDR2 SYGVQD (reference sequence). The DNA for the CDR3 is TGCGCCAGCAGCGATCGACTAGCGGGTGAGCAGTACTTC. Translated: CASSDRLAGEQYF.

The chain carries TRBV5-1 and TRBJ1-4; 9 bases are a match to TRBD1. The germline V gene has CDR1 SGHRS and CDR2 YFSETQ. The V and J ends lost 4 bases and 7 bases, in that order; junction bases with no gene match: 8. The CDR3 consists of 15 residues. This CDR3 reads CASSPRTGDREKLFF. CDR3 nucleotides: TGCGCCAGCAGCCCCCGGACAGGGGATCGTGAAAAACTGTTTTTT.

A few counts support this clone. The V call is TRBV9, the J call TRBJ2-1; 13 bases align to TRBD2. CDR3 length: 15 amino acids. CDR1 SGDLS and CDR2 YYNGEE come from the germline V gene. The V and J ends lost 3 bases and 12 bases, in that order; junction bases with no gene match: 9. The CDR3 here is CASSAQGLAGLGQFF. CDR3 in DNA: TGTGCCAGCAGCGCGCAGGGACTAGCGGGGTTAGGGCAGTTCTTC.

V is TRBV6-5 and J is TRBJ2-7; no definite D call. The CDR3 is 14 amino acids. V shed 5 bases and J shed 3 bases, with 14 bases lying between them. The germline gives CDR1 MNHEY, CDR2 SVGAGI. CDR3 loop: CASSHAPGFYEQYF. In DNA, the CDR3 is TGTGCCAGCAGTCACGCGCCTGGTTTCTACGAGCAGTACTTC.

V usage is TRBV29-1 and J usage is TRBJ1-3; D is possibly TRBD1 (5 bases). This CDR3 has 15 residues. The V gene's germline CDR1 is SQVTM and CDR2 ANQGSEA. Trimming left V 7 bases short and J 0 bases short, with 16 bases between. The DNA of the CDR3 is TGCAGCGCCTCGACAGATTTGAGCTCTGGAAACACCATATATTTT. Amino acids: CSASTDLSSGNTIYF.

The chain joins TRBV4-2 to TRBJ2-2, with 9 bases aligning to TRBD2. The CDR3 has 18 residues. Germline trimming cut 1 base from V and 0 bases from J; bases unmatched to any gene: 6. CDR1 is LGHNA, CDR2 YNFKEQ, per germline. DNA of the CDR3: TGTGCCAGCAGCCAAGCAGGCGGGGGGGCCACGAACACCGGGGAGCTGTTTTTT. This encodes CASSQAGGGATNTGELFF.

CDR3 bases: TGTGCCAGCAGCTTAGTCTCGGGACTAGCGGGGACCGAGCAGTTCTTC. Protein: CASSLVSGLAGTEQFF. The genes are TRBV7-3 and TRBJ2-1, with 13 positions matching TRBD2. Germline V gene sequence: CDR1 SGHTA, CDR2 FQGTGA. CDR3 length: 16 residues. J was trimmed by 10 bases and V by 2 bases; bases with no gene match: 8. Complete variable domain (other parts from reference TRBV7-3 and TRBJ2-1): GAGVSQTPSNKVTEKGKYVELRCDPISGHTALYWYRQSLGQGPEFLIYFQGTGAADDSGLPNDRFFAVRPEGSVSTLKIQRTERGDSAVYLCASSLVSGLAGTEQFFGPGTRLTVL.

This chain links TRBV6-4 with TRBJ1-4; unclear D gene. The CDR3 extends over 13 amino acids. The germline V and J ends were trimmed by 3 bases and 5 bases, with 7 bases remaining between them. CDR1 and CDR2 from the germline V gene are MRHNA and SNTAGT. The CDR3 region has the DNA TGTGCCAGCAGTGAGACGGGGAATGAAAAACTGTTTTTT. This codes for CASSETGNEKLFF.

V usage is TRBV7-3 and J usage is TRBJ1-6; 9 bases fit TRBD1. V lost 5 bases and J lost 7; bases outside the gene matches: 3. CDR1 SGHTA and CDR2 FQGTGA come from the germline V gene. CDR3 size: 14 residues. DNA for the CDR3: TGTGCCAGCAGCCCCACAGGGGGCAATTCACCCCTCCACTTT. It is translated as CASSPTGGNSPLHF. The full variable domain, rest sourced from reference TRBV7-3 and TRBJ1-6, is GAGVSQTPSNKVTEKGKYVELRCDPISGHTALYWYRQSLGQGPEFLIYFQGTGAADDSGLPNDRFFAVRPEGSVSTLKIQRTERGDSAVYLCASSPTGGNSPLHFGNGTRLTVT.

This chain joins TRBV5-4 and TRBJ1-3, with D possibly TRBD1 on 5 matching bases. Germline V gene sequence: CDR1 SGHNT, CDR2 YYREEE (reference sequence). V lost 0 bases, J lost 7 bases, and 11 bases lay in between. The CDR3 is 14 amino acids. The CDR3 is CASSLVGAANTIYF. CDR3 in DNA: TGTGCCAGCAGCTTGGTAGGGGCGGCGAACACCATATATTTT.

The chain employs TRBV14 and TRBJ2-5, with 7 bases identical to TRBD2. The germline V gene encodes CDR1 SGHDN and CDR2 FVKESK. The junction had 7 bases not matched to a gene; V was cut back by 2 bases and J by 4 bases. The CDR3 runs 15 residues. The CDR3 region has the DNA TGTGCCAGCAGCCAAACCCTGGGGAGGGGAGAGACCCAGTACTTC. It specifies CASSQTLGRGETQYF.

The V call is TRBV11-2, the J call TRBJ2-5, with TRBD2 as a possible D gene (5 bases). With 0 bases removed from V and 5 bases from J, the gap between germline ends came to 13 bases. Germline V gene sequence: CDR1 SGHAT, CDR2 FQNNGV. There are 15 residues in the CDR3. The DNA of the CDR3 is TGTGCCAGCAGCTTAGAGGCTCGGGGTGCGGAGACCCAGTACTTC. Protein: CASSLEARGAETQYF.

The rearrangement joins TRBV9 to TRBJ1-3; D is unresolved. The V gene's germline CDR1 is SGDLS and CDR2 YYNGEE. The V gene lost 4 bases and the J gene lost 3 bases, with 11 bases spanning the gap. The CDR3 is made up of 14 amino acids. The CDR3 sequence is CASSQEGIGNTIYF. In nucleotides, the CDR3 is TGTGCCAGCAGCCAGGAGGGTATTGGAAACACCATATATTTT.